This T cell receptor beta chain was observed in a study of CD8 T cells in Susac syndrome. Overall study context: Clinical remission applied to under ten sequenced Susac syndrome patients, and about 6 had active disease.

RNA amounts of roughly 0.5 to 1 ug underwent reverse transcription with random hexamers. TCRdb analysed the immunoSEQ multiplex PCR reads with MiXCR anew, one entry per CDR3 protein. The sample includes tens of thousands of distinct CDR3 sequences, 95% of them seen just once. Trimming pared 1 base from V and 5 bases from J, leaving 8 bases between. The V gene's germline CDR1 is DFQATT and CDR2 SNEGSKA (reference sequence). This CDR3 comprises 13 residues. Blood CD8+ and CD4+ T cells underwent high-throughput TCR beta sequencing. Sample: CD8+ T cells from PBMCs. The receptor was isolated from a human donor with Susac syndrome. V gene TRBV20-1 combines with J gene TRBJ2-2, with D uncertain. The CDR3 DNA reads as TGCAGTGCTAGAGCTCTAAAGACCGGGGAGCTGTTTTTT. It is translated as CSARALKTGELFF.